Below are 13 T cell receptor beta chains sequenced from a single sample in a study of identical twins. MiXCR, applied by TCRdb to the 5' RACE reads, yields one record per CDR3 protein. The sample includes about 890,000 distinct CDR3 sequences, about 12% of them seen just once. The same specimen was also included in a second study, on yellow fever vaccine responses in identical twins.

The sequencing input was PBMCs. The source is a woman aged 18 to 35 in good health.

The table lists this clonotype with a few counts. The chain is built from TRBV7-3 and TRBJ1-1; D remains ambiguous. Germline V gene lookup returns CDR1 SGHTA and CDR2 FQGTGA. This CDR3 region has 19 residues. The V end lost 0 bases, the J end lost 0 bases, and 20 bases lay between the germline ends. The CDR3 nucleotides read TGTGCCAGCAGCTTAACAGCTGGCAGGAATACCCCAATGAACACTGAAGCTTTCTTT. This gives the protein CASSLTAGRNTPMNTEAFF.

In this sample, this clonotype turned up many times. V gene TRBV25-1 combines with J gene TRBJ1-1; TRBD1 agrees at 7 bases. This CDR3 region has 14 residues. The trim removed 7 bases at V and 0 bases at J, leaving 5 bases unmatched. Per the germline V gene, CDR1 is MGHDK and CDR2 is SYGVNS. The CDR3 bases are TGTGCCAGCATCCCGGGACAGCTGAACACTGAAGCTTTCTTT. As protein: CASIPGQLNTEAFF.

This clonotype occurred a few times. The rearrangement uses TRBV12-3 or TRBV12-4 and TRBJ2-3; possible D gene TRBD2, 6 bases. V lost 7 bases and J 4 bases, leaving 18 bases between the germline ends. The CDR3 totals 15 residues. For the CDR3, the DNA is TGTGCCAGCACTTCCGGGAGACCAGGTCCAGATACGCAGTATTTT. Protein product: CASTSGRPGPDTQYF.

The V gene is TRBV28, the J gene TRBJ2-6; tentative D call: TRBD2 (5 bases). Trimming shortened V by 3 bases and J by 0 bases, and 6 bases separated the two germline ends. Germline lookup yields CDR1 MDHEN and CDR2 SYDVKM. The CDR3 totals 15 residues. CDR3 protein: CASSFRDSGANVLTF. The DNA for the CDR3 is TGTGCCAGCAGTTTCCGGGACTCTGGGGCCAACGTCCTGACTTTC.

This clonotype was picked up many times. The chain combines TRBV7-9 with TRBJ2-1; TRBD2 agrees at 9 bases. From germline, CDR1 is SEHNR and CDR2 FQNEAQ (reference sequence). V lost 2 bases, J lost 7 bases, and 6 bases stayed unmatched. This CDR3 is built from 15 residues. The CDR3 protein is CASSLRGGASNEQFF. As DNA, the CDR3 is TGTGCCAGCAGCTTACGCGGGGGGGCATCTAATGAGCAGTTCTTC. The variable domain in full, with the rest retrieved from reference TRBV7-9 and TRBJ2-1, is DTGVSQNPRHKITKRGQNVTFRCDPISEHNRLYWYRQTLGQGPEFLTYFQNEAQLEKSRLLSDRFSAERPKGSFSTLEIQRTEQGDSAMYLCASSLRGGASNEQFFGPGTRLTVL.

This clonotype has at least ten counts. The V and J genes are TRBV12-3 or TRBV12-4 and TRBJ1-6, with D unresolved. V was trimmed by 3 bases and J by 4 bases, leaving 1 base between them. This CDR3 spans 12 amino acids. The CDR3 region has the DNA TGTGCCAGCAGTTTTTATAATTCACCCCTCCACTTT. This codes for CASSFYNSPLHF.

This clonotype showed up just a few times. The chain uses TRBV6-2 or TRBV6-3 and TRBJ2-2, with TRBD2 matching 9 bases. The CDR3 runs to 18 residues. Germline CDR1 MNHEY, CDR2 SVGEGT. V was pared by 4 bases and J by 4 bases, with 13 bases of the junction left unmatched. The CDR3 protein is CASSSHGDSGRGTGELFF. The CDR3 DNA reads TGTGCCAGCAGTTCCCACGGGGATAGCGGGAGAGGCACCGGGGAGCTGTTTTTT.

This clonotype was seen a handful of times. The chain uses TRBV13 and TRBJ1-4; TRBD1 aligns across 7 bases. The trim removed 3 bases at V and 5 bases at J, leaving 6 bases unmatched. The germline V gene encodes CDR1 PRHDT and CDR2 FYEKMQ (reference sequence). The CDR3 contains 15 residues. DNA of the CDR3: TGTGCCAGCAGCTTCGGACAGGAGTTAAATGAAAAACTGTTTTTT. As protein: CASSFGQELNEKLFF.

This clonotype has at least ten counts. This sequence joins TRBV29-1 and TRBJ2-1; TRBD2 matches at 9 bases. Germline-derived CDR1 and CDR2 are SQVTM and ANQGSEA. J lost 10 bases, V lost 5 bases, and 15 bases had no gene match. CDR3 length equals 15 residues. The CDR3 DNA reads TGCAGCGTTCGGACGAGCGGGAGGCACCTTTTCGAGCAGTTCTTC. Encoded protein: CSVRTSGRHLFEQFF.

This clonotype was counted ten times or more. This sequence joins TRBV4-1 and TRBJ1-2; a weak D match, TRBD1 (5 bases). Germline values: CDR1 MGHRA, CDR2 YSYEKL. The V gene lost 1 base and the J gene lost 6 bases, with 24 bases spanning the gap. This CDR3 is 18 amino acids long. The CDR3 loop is CASSQVPGLRSRGNGYTF. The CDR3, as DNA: TGCGCCAGCAGCCAAGTACCGGGACTGCGGAGCCGAGGGAATGGCTACACCTTC.

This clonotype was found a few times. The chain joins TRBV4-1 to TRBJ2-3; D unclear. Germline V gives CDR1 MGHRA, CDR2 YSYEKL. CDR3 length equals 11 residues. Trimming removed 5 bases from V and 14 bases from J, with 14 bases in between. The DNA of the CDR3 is TGCGCCAGCAGCTCCCCCCTCGGACGGTATTTT. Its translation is CASSSPLGRYF.

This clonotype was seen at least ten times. The CDR3 loop is CATSREVLPQTEQYF. The CDR3 nucleotides read TGTGCCACCAGCAGAGAAGTTCTTCCCCAAACCGAGCAGTACTTC. The V call is TRBV15, the J call TRBJ2-7; D not resolved. The CDR3 has 15 residues. Trimming left V 0 bases short and J 6 bases short, with 15 bases between. CDR1 is LNHNV, CDR2 YYDKDF, per germline (reference sequence).

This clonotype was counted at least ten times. The CDR3 sequence is CASSLARAGIHNEQFF. The DNA of the CDR3 is TGTGCCAGCAGTTTAGCCAGGGCGGGGATCCACAATGAGCAGTTCTTC. V and J are TRBV12-3 or TRBV12-4 and TRBJ2-1; D possibly corresponds to TRBD2 (6 bases). Between the trimmed V and J ends, which lost 0 bases and 5 bases, there was a span of 14 bases. This CDR3 has 16 amino acids.